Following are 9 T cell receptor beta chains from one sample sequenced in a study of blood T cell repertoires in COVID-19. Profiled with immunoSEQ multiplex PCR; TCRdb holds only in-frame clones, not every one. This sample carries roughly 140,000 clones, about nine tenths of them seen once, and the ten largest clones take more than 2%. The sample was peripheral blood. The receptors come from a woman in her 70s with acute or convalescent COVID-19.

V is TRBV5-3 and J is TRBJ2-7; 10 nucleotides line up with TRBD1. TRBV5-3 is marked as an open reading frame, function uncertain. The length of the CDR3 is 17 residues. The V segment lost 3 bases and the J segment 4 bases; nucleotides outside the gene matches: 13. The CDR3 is CARSSLNPGQGKYEQYV. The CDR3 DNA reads TGTGCCAGAAGCTCGTTAAACCCGGGACAGGGGAAATACGAGCAGTACGTC.

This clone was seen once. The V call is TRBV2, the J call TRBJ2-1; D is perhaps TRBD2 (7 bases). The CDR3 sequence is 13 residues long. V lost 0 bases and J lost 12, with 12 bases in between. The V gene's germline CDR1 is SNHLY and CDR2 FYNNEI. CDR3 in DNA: TGTGCCAGCAGTGAAGCGCTTAGGGGGGGGCAGTTCTTC. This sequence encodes CASSEALRGGQFF.

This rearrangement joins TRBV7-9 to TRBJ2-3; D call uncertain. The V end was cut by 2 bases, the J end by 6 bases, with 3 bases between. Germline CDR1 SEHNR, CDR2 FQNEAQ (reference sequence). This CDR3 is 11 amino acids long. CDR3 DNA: TGTGCCAGCAGCTTATCGGATACGCAGTATTTT. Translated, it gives CASSLSDTQYF.

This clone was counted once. The CDR3 DNA reads TGTGCCAGCAGGCTGATCGTGAGCTCCTATAATTCACCCCTCCACTTT. This codes for CASRLIVSSYNSPLHF. The rearrangement uses TRBV27 and TRBJ1-6; D ambiguous. V lost 6 bases and J 0 bases, leaving 12 bases between the germline ends. Germline CDR1 is MNHEY and CDR2 is SMNVEV (reference sequence). The CDR3 loop spans 16 amino acids.

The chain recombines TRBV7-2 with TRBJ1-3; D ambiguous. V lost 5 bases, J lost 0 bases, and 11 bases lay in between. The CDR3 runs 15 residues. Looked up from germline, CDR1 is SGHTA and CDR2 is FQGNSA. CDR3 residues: CASSEQTISGNTIYF. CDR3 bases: TGTGCCAGCAGCGAGCAGACAATCTCTGGAAACACCATATATTTT. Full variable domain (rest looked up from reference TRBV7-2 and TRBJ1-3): GAGVSQSPSNKVTEKGKDVELRCDPISGHTALYWYRQSLGQGLEFLIYFQGNSAPDKSGLPSDRFSAERTGGSVSTLTIQRTQQEDSAVYLCASSEQTISGNTIYFGEGSWLTVV.

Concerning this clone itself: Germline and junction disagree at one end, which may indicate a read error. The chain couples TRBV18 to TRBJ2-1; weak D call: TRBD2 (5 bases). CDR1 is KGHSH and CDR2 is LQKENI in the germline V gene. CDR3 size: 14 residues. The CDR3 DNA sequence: TGTGCCAGCTCACCACCTGCCGGAAGGGAGAATTGGGTCTTC. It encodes CASSPPAGRENWVF. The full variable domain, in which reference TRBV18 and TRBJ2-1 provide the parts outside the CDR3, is NAGVMQNPRHLVRRRGQEARLRCSPMKGHSHVYWYRQLPEEGLKFMVYLQKENIIDESGMPKERFSAEFPKEGPSILRIQQVVRGDSAAYFCASSPPAGRENWVFGPGTRLTVL.

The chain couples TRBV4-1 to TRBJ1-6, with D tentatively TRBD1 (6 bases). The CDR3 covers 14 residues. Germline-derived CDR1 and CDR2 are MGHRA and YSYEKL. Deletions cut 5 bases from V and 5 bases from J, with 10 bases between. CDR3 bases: TGCGCCAGCAGCACAGGGTACGATAATTCACCCCTCCACTTT. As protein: CASSTGYDNSPLHF.

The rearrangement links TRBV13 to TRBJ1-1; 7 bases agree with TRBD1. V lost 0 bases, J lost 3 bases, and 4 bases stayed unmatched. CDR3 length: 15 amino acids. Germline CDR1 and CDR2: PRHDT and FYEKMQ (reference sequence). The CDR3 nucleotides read TGTGCCAGCAGCTTAGGCCAGGGGGAGTACACTGAAGCTTTCTTT. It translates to CASSLGQGEYTEAFF.

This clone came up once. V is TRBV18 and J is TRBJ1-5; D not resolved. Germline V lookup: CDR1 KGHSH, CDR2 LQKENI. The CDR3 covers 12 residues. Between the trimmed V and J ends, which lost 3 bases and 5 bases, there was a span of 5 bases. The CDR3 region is CASSPSDQPQHF. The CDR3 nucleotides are TGTGCCAGCTCACCCAGTGATCAGCCCCAGCATTTT.